The present T cell receptor beta chain was sequenced within a study of monozygotic twins with inflammatory bowel disease. Comment on this clonotype: Antigen specificity is unknown.

Following a re-call of the 5' RACE reads, TCRdb has one entry per CDR3 protein and lacks DNA. The specimen's table records under 350,000 distinct CDR3 sequences. CDR3 length: 13 residues. General study points: Concordant and discordant twins showed no difference in repertoire similarity, possibly from limited power. With inverse Simpson as the measure, TCRbeta diversity was lower in IBD patients than in healthy co-twins.

Isolation of total RNA was performed on whole blood, with no prior T cell sorting. The sequenced sample was blood. The sequence was collected from a human donor with ulcerative colitis or Crohn's disease, or a healthy co-twin of an affected twin (not recorded which). The gene calls are TRBV12-3 or TRBV12-4 and TRBJ2-5; the TCRdb call, TRBD2, lacks DNA for checking. CDR3 sequence: CASKQAGAETQYF.